The table lists the clone carrying this T cell receptor beta chain with many counts. Antigen specificity is unknown. The data were obtained in a study of T cells in Graves' hyperthyroidism and ophthalmopathy. Study summary: Peripheral blood collection took place at initial diagnosis, before any treatment. Findings and limits, study-wide: The model identified upcoming ophthalmopathy a median approximately 6.4 months ahead of onset.

V was clipped by 5 bases and J by 6 bases; unmatched bases: 6. CDR1 and CDR2 from the germline V gene are SQVTM and ANQGSEA. The CDR3 contains 13 residues. Amplification yielded TCR beta CDR3 regions, with RNA transcripts as the source. A set of HTBI primers served as the primers for a first-round RT-PCR of the TCR CDR3. TCRdb redid the calling of the multiplex PCR reads with MiXCR, one entry per CDR3 protein. The sample has hundreds of thousands of distinct CDR3 sequences; about 14% are singletons. Blood from later-ophthalmopathy patients was taken at first hyperthyroidism diagnosis. Sequenced input: blood. The V and J genes are TRBV29-1 and TRBJ1-1; 10 bases are shared with TRBD1. This receptor was taken from a woman in her thirties with Graves' hyperthyroidism that later progressed to Graves' ophthalmopathy. The DNA for the CDR3 is TGCAGCGTTCCCGGGACAGGGGAGGCTGAAGCTTTCTTT. The encoded protein is CSVPGTGEAEAFF.